The TCR beta chain under discussion was sequenced for a study of cytomegalovirus exposure and HLA in healthy donors (dated by TCRdb to the late 2010s). For context, the study as a whole: In an earlier analysis of some 610 of the donors, about 260 Gb of sequence data and 90 million to 120 million unique TCR beta sequences from 150 million to 200 million T cells were reported. An early release covering roughly 600 HLA-typed donors comprised about 320 gigabases of sequencing data and 85 million to 100 million unique TCR sequences. Among the roughly 400 genotyped donors, 75% to 90% belonged to the genetic ancestry cluster associated with self-reported Caucasian donors. The study was designed to test whether signatures of past pathogen exposure could be identified by cataloging public T cell receptors. The study used immunosequencing to profile the T cell repertoires of 666 subjects and linked those repertoires to cytomegalovirus serostatus. Along with the approximately 650-subject first cohort, a separate validation cohort of over a hundred different subjects was used. The study combined high-throughput TCR immunosequencing, statistical association of individual TCRs with disease status, and machine learning to predict cytomegalovirus infection status. A later analysis re-analyzed previously published TCR beta repertoires from about 730 donors and added high-resolution HLA genotyping to study TCR occurrence patterns. Rather than drawing on any new phenotypic data, the later analysis identified candidate immune exposures from TCR beta sequences and the way those sequences occurred across donors. An earlier analysis of some 500 of the donors used high-throughput TCR beta sequencing to judge whether each TCR beta V gene segment behaved as functional or pseudogenic. Alongside the repertoire data, information on donor age, sex, ethnicity and CMV serostatus was compiled. A later genetic analysis took genome-wide SNP genotypes for about three fifths of the 666 donors and used that subset as a discovery cohort. Every discovery cohort repertoire had been produced on one sequencing platform. Class I and class II HLA loci were covered by the typing at four-digit resolution. The number of donors typed differed by locus, with roughly 629-640 for A, B, C, DRB1 and DQB1, roughly 520 for DQA1, over 600 for DPA1, and over 400 for DPB1. Because of strong linkage in the cohort, roughly five DR-DQ haplotypes were treated as single units for association and clustering. Among a few hundred genotyped donors of the cohort, an average of about 240,000 unique TCR beta nucleotide sequences were sequenced per donor, about a sixth of them non-productive.

What the study reported, not specific to this receptor: An association between a missense DCLRE1C variant and V-gene and J-gene trimming of TCR beta chains was found in a later genetic analysis and replicated in an independent cohort. Several of the top co-occurrence clusters appeared to be linked to parvovirus B19, influenza, CMV and Epstein-Barr virus, according to a later analysis. The earlier analysis of approximately 590 of the donors excluded about 16 rarely observed V segments, including chromosome 9 orphons, because counts were too low. Broadly in line with IMGT annotations, most TCR beta V segments showed up in productive rearrangements about 90% or about 30% of the time in an earlier analysis of 587 of the donors. The authors suggested that the approach could potentially be extended to other disease states and immunological phenotypes. CMV serostatus was the only immune exposure information available for the cohort. A later analysis associated 16,951 TCR beta sequences with specific HLA alleles at a false discovery rate of 0.05. According to a later analysis, TCR association rates differed among HLA loci, with DRB1 alleles showing the most associated TCRs and HLA-C alleles showing the fewest. Roughly uniform sequencing depth across donors was assumed in presence/absence analyses, although this assumption may not hold. In the study, 150 to 200 TCR beta chains were listed as associated with cytomegalovirus. In a later analysis, HLA-associated TCR beta chains showed more clonal expansion and lower generation probabilities than non-associated chains that were equally common. This cohort had only TCR beta chains sequenced, and the lack of alpha or paired-chain data limited which features could be detected. A few of the identified cytomegalovirus-associated TCR beta chains were confirmed in vitro to be specific for cytomegalovirus antigens. HLA typing was unavailable for some donors at each locus, so association tests used only the typed subset. Assigning TCR associations to individual alleles was difficult when HLA alleles, especially DR and DQ, strongly co-occurred. The 87-base-pair reads could not distinguish some IMGT-functional V segments, including TRBV6-2 and TRBV6-3, so those segments were excluded. A cluster of highly shared sequence variants was judged likely to be a technical artifact of the sequencing pipeline. A further reported finding was that TCR beta sequences accurately predicted the HLA-A and HLA-B alleles for most subjects in the first cohort. Most TCR sequences were seen in very few donors, while some public TCRs were found in many individuals. Linkage disequilibrium might explain the correlated functional status among segregating V segments, but an unknown experimental factor could not be ruled out. In both the original and validation cohorts, the classifier was reported to diagnose cytomegalovirus status with high specificity and sensitivity. A later genetic analysis reported fewer N-insertions in productive TCRs among donors in an Asian-associated ancestry cluster than the roughly 720-donor mean. A later analysis found that most CMV-associated TCR beta chains appeared HLA-restricted, with HLA associations seemingly driven largely by CMV exposure.

Comment on this clone: Its antigen has not been determined. Base qualities are not at hand, and no much larger clone is one base apart.

Library generation was performed with the immunoSEQ multiplex PCR assay. A mixture of 60 forward primers for TCR Vbeta segments and 13 reverse primers for TCR Jbeta segments was used in the multiplex PCR. A multiplex PCR assay on genomic DNA amplified the CDR3 region of rearranged TCR beta genes. The Illumina HiSeq System was used to sequence the amplified TCR beta libraries as 87-base-pair reads. The paper's processing steps were these. A later analysis tallied about 77 million unique TCR beta chains across the 650 to 750 repertoires, and approximately 9.9 million of those chains were shared by two or more donors. Raw reads were error-corrected and collapsed into unique sequences with a nearest-neighbor algorithm that merged closely related sequences to remove PCR and sequencing errors. V, D and J gene segments were assigned by aligning CDR3 sequences to IMGT reference sequences. Each retained sequence needed at least a six-nucleotide match to both a V gene segment and a J gene segment. Rearrangements were classified as productive when the CDR3 lacked stop codons and remained in frame with V and J, and all other rearrangements were classified as non-productive. CDR3 was defined according to IMGT convention as the region running from the second conserved V-encoded cysteine to the conserved J-encoded phenylalanine. In an earlier analysis of approximately 500 of the donors, sequences lacking an unambiguous match to a single V gene segment were excluded. An earlier analysis of a few hundred of the donors classified V segments as functional when productive rearrangements were above 56.7% and as segregating when the standard deviation between donors was above 5%. To diagnose cytomegalovirus status from the catalog of TCR beta chain sequences, a statistical classification framework was built. In a later analysis, TCR nucleotide sequences were compared against IMGT/GENE-DB human TR gene sequences so that V and J genes could be assigned. A later analysis assigned CDR3 sequences and most-parsimonious VDJ recombination scenarios with the TCRdist pipeline. In a later analysis, every TCR beta chain was defined by the combination of its CDR3 amino acid sequence and its V-gene family, and reads without a unique V-gene family were dropped. A later analysis removed 550 to 700 highly shared, low-generation-probability nucleotide sequences to deal with suspected cross-contamination and a sequencing artifact. In a later analysis, a clonal expansion index was calculated for each public chain from normalized within-repertoire ranks of inferred template counts. A later analysis computed generation probabilities with a VDJ recombination model fitted to out-of-frame rearrangements, and checked the results against IGoR. A later analysis scored TCR-TCR, TCR-HLA and TCR-CMV co-occurrence with hypergeometric tests, applying a repertoire-size bias correction to TCR pairs. A later analysis estimated false discovery rates by permuting HLA or CMV assignments 20 times. In a later analysis, co-occurring TCRs were grouped with DBSCAN, and TCRdist sequence similarity was added when clustering was performed within HLA-allele-positive subsets. For co-occurrence clustering, repertoires with fewer than 30,000 or more than 120,000 public chains were excluded, along with roughly 5 repertoires with anomalous nucleotide sharing. Sourced from immuneACCESS, this table was stored by TCRdb with only in-frame sequences that have V and J called. A share of the clones is absent; for the studies checked, an unresolved V gene accounts for under half, and the remainder has no known explanation. The DNA gave D and trimming, while V, J and clone size come from that table. For this sample there are roughly 200,000 clones; approximately 90% appear just once. The biggest ten clones account for 0.9% to 1.2% of the sample.

In total, fewer than 750 healthy bone marrow donors made up the cohort. Cohort members were all nominally healthy when sampled, although unrecorded immune exposures were likely present. The donor was CMV seronegative and was included in the group of over 300 seronegative cohort members. A peripheral blood sample was provided by each donor, and peripheral blood mononuclear cells were used for TCR beta sequencing. Genomic DNA was extracted from the blood cell samples with the Qiagen DNeasy Blood Extraction Kit. The CDR3 measures 14 amino acids from cysteine to phenylalanine. The kept DNA is CDR3 alone, 42 bases in frame from the first base. Taken from the germline V gene (reference sequence), the CDR1 and CDR2 loops are LNHDA and SQIVND. Trimming removed 10 bases from V and 6 bases from J; the gene matches leave 14 bases unexplained.

The chain was built from TRBV19 and TRBJ2-7; 8 bases in between match TRBD1. Sequencing was done on a sample of PBMCs. The TCR was taken from a boy between 2 and 10 years old in good health and CMV-seronegative. The sequenced DNA is TGTGCCACTACCGGACAGGGACGATCGGGCGAGCAGTACTTC. This translates into CATTGQGRSGEQYF.